This is a list of T cell receptor beta chains from one sample in a study of T-cell reconstitution after alpha-beta-depleted transplantation in children. From the PCR reads, TCRdb called clonotypes with MiXCR, one entry per CDR3 protein. The sample holds more than 40,000 distinct CDR3 sequences, 40% to 65% seen once. Here the sequenced sample was peripheral blood, taken before TCRalphabeta/CD19-depleted stem cell transplant. These receptors came from a boy younger than two with SCID, due to receive a stem cell transplant. The CDR3 runs from the conserved cysteine through the conserved F or W.

J,V,CDR3
TRBJ1-1,TRBV6-2/TRBV6-3,CASRQLMNTEAFF
TRBJ2-3,TRBV7-2,CASSLESPVGTDTQYF
TRBJ2-7,TRBV5-4,CASSLGQGDREQYF
TRBJ1-1,TRBV28,CASSFNDRGFTEAFF
TRBJ2-5,TRBV12-3/TRBV12-4,CASSLGAQETQYF
TRBJ2-5,TRBV4-1,CASSQAIGGGETQYF
TRBJ2-7,TRBV5-1,CASSLGQGKLEQYF
TRBJ2-7,TRBV28,CASSLGGWYEQYF
TRBJ1-1,TRBV28,CASSLEGMNTEAFF
TRBJ2-3,TRBV6-2/TRBV6-3,CASSLISGASINTQYF
TRBJ2-3,TRBV3-1,CASSQRTSGDDDTQYF
TRBJ2-1,TRBV9,CASSTNRVEYNEQFF
TRBJ1-1,TRBV6-5,CASRNLDRGAFF
TRBJ1-6,TRBV20-1,CSARVGEYNSPLHF
TRBJ1-6,TRBV5-1,CASSPGRDSVGFSYNSPLHF
TRBJ2-5,TRBV20-1,CSAGDSETQYF
TRBJ2-1,TRBV20-1,CSGTAGVF
TRBJ2-5,TRBV7-2,CASSSGTSRETQYF
TRBJ2-3,TRBV20-1,CSASHRDYMTDTQYF
TRBJ1-5,TRBV20-1,CSARDLAGGTQPQHF
TRBJ2-5,TRBV7-2,CASSPRLAGGQETQYF
TRBJ2-7,TRBV29-1,CSVDGEGQEQYF
TRBJ1-2,TRBV7-8,CASSLESGPRYGYTF
TRBJ2-3,TRBV18,CASSPPSGQGNTDTQYF
TRBJ2-2,TRBV4-3,CASSHTREGPPGTGELFF
TRBJ2-1,TRBV6-5,CASSYPSRGDEQFF
TRBJ1-4,TRBV7-9,CASSLPQAGEKLFF